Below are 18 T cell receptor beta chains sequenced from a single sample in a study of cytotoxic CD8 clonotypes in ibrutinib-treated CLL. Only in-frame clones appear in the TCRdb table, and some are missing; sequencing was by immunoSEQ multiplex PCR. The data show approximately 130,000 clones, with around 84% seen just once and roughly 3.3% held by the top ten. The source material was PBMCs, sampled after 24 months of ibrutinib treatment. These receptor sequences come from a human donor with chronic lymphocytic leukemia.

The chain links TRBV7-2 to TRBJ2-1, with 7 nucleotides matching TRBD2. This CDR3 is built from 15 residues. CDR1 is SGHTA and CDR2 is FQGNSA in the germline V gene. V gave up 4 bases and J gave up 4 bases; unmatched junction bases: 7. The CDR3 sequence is CASSWRASGYNEQFF. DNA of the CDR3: TGTGCCAGCAGCTGGCGGGCTAGCGGATACAATGAGCAGTTCTTC.

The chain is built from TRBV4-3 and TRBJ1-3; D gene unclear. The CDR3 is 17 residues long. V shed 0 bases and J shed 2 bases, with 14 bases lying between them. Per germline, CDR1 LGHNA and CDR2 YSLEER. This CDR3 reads CASSQDFRQSTGNTIYF. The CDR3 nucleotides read TGCGCCAGCAGCCAAGATTTTAGGCAGTCTACTGGAAACACCATATATTTT.

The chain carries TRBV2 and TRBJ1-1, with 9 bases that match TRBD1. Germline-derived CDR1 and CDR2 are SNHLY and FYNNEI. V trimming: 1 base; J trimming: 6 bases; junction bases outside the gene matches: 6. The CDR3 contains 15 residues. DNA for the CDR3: TGTGCCAGCAGTGAAGAGGGTCGACAGGGGGCTGAAGCTTTCTTT. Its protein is CASSEEGRQGAEAFF.

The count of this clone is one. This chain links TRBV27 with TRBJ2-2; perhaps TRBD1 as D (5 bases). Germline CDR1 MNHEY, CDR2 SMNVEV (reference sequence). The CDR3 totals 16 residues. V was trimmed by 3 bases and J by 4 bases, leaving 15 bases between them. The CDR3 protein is CASSFKSRRGTGELFF. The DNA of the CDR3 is TGTGCCAGCAGTTTCAAAAGCAGAAGGGGCACCGGGGAGCTGTTTTTT.

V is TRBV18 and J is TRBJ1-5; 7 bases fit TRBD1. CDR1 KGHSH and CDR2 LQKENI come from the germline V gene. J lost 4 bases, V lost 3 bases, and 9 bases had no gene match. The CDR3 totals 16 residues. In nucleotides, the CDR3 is TGTGCCAGCTCACCGGCGAGGGGCAGGGGGAATCAGCCCCAGCATTTT. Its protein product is CASSPARGRGNQPQHF.

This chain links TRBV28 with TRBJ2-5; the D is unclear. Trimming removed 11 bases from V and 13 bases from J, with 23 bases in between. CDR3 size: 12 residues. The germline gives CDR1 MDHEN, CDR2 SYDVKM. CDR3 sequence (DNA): TGTGCCTCAACCCGGACCGACATAGAACGGTACTTC. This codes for CASTRTDIERYF. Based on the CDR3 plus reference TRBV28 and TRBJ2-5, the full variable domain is DVKVTQSSRYLVKRTGEKVFLECVQDMDHENMFWYRQDPGLGLRLIYFSYDVKMKEKGDIPEGYSVSREKKERFSLILESASTNQTSMYLCASTRTDIERYFGPGTRLLVL.

The chain's CDR3 is CASSQQQGLYQPQHF. In nucleotides, the CDR3 is TGTGCCAGCAGCCAACAACAGGGGTTGTATCAGCCCCAGCATTTT. J is TRBJ1-5 and V is TRBV6-6; 7 bases align to TRBD1. The CDR3 runs 15 residues. V shed 6 bases, J shed 5 bases, and the junction held 10 bases outside the gene matches. Looked up from germline, CDR1 is MNHNY and CDR2 is SVGAGI (reference sequence).

The CDR3 DNA reads as TGTGCCAGCGCCCCCGTTGGGGGGCTCTATGGCTACACCTTC. Translating it yields CASAPVGGLYGYTF. The V gene is TRBV6-5, the J gene TRBJ1-2; perhaps TRBD1 as D (6 bases). V was shortened by 8 bases and J by 4 bases, with 17 bases between the two germline ends. CDR3 length equals 14 residues. CDR1 is MNHEY, CDR2 SVGAGI, per germline.

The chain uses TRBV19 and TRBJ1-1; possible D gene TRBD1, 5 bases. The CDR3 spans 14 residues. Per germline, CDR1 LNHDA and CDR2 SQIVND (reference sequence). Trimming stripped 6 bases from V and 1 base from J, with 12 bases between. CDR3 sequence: CASSQTGANTEAFF. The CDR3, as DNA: TGTGCCAGTAGCCAAACAGGAGCGAACACTGAAGCTTTCTTT.

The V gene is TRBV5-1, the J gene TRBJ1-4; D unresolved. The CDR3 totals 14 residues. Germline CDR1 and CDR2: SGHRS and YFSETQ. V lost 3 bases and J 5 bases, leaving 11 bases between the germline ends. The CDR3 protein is CASSSRARNEKLFF. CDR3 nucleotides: TGCGCCAGCAGCTCCCGGGCCAGGAATGAAAAACTGTTTTTT.

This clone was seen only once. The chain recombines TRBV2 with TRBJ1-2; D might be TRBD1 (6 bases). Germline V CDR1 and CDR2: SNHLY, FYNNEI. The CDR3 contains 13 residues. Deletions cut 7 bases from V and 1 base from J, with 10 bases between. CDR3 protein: CASIGGRNYGYTF. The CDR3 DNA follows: TGTGCCAGCATCGGGGGGCGTAACTATGGCTACACCTTC.

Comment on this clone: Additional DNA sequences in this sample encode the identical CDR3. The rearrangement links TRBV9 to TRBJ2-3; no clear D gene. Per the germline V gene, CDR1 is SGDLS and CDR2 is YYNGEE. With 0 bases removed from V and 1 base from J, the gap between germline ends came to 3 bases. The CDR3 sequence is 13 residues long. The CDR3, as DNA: TGTGCCAGCAGCGTAGGGGGCACAGATACGCAGTATTTT. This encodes CASSVGGTDTQYF.

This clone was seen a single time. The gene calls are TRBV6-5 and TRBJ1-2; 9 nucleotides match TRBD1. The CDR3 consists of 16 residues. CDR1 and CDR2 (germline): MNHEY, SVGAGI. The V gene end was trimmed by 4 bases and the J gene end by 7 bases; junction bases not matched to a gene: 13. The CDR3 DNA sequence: TGTGCCAGCAGTTCCGGGACAGGGATTTTGTTGGGTGGCTACACCTTC. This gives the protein CASSSGTGILLGGYTF.

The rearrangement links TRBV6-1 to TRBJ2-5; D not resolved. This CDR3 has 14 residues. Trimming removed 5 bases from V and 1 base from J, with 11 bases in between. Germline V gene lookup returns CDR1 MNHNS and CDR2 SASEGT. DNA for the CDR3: TGTGCCAGCAGTCGACACCTCTCCCAAGAGACCCAGTACTTC. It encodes CASSRHLSQETQYF.

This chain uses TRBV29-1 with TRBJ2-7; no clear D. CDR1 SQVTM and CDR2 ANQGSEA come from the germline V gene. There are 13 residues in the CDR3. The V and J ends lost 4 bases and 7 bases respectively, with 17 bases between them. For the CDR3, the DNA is TGCAGCGTTGTAAGTACCCTTTTTCGGGAGCAGTACTTC. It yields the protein CSVVSTLFREQYF.

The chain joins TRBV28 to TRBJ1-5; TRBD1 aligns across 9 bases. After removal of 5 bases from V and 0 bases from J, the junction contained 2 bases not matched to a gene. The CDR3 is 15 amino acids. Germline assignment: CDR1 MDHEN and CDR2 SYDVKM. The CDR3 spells CASSRQGGSNQPQHF. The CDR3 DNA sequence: TGTGCCAGCAGTAGACAGGGGGGTAGCAATCAGCCCCAGCATTTT.

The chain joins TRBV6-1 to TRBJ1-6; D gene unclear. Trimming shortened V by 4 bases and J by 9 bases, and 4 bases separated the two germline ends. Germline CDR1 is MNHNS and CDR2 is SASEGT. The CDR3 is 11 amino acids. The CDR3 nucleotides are TGTGCCAGCAGTGTAAGTTCACCCCTCCACTTT. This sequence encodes CASSVSSPLHF.

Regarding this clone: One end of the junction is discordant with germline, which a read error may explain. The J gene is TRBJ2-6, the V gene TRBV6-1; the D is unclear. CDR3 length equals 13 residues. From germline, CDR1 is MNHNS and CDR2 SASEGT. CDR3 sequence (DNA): TGTGCCAGCAGAGAAGCAGGGGCCAACGTCCTGACTTTC. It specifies CASREAGANVLTF.